The 16 T cell receptor beta chains below were found in one sample sequenced in a study of cytomegalovirus exposure and HLA in healthy donors. Researchers ran the PCR with 60 Vbeta and 13 Jbeta primers. Clones were sequenced by immunoSEQ multiplex PCR, and TCRdb holds only the in-frame ones, with some missing. The sample lists a few hundred thousand clones, approximately 80% occurring once. The sequencing input was PBMCs. The receptors were sampled from a woman between 55 and 75 years old in good health and CMV-seropositive.

The V and J genes are TRBV5-1 and TRBJ2-2, with 7 bases fitting TRBD2. In germline, CDR1 is SGHRS, CDR2 YFSETQ. The CDR3 is made up of 15 amino acids. Germline trimming cut 5 bases from V and 0 bases from J; bases unmatched to any gene: 4. The DNA for the CDR3 is TGCGCCAGCAGGCGGGGGACCTCGAACACCGGGGAGCTGTTTTTT. Its translation: CASRRGTSNTGELFF.

V and J are TRBV11-3 and TRBJ2-3, with D tentatively TRBD2 (6 bases). Trimming removed 3 bases from V and 3 bases from J, with 16 bases in between. Germline CDR1 SGHNT, CDR2 YENEEA. This CDR3 has 16 amino acids. The CDR3 DNA reads TGTGCCAGCAGCTTGGGGACGGGCCGGGGGACAGATACGCAGTATTTT. This encodes CASSLGTGRGTDTQYF. Looking up the rest from reference TRBV11-3 and TRBJ2-3 gives the full variable domain: EAGVVQSPRYKIIEKKQPVAFWCNPISGHNTLYWYLQNLGQGPELLIRYENEEAVDDSQLPKDRFSAERLKGVDSTLKIQPAELGDSAVYLCASSLGTGRGTDTQYFGPGTRLTVL.

The chain joins TRBV10-3 to TRBJ1-5, with unresolved D. V lost 3 bases and J lost 4, with 4 bases in between. CDR3 size: 12 residues. CDR1 is ENHRY, CDR2 SYGVKD, per germline. The DNA for the CDR3 is TGTGCCATCAGTGACAGTAATCAGCCCCAGCATTTT. Translating it yields CAISDSNQPQHF.

The rearrangement joins TRBV19 to TRBJ2-7; 7 bases are a match to TRBD1. V gave up 5 bases and J gave up 3 bases; unmatched junction bases: 13. Looked up from germline, CDR1 is LNHDA and CDR2 is SQIVND (reference sequence). This CDR3 is 16 amino acids long. The CDR3 sequence: CASSLLFGTDNYEQYF. Written as DNA, the CDR3 is TGTGCCAGTAGTCTCTTGTTTGGGACAGATAACTACGAGCAGTACTTC.

The chain has TRBV6-6 and TRBJ2-5; weak D call: TRBD2 (5 bases). V shed 0 bases and J shed 11 bases, with 16 bases lying between them. The CDR3 contains 14 residues. In germline, CDR1 is MNHNY, CDR2 SVGAGI (reference sequence). CDR3 nucleotides: TGTGCCAGCAGTTACTCGAAAGGAGCGTGGGAGCAGTACTTC. Its protein is CASSYSKGAWEQYF.

The chain employs TRBV28 and TRBJ1-5; D unresolved. The CDR3 consists of 16 residues. Looked up from germline, CDR1 is MDHEN and CDR2 is SYDVKM. V was pared by 2 bases and J by 4 bases, with 15 bases between. The CDR3 reads CASSLGGRVGNQPQHF. The CDR3 coding sequence is TGTGCCAGCAGTTTAGGAGGGAGGGTAGGGAATCAGCCCCAGCATTTT.

The chain joins TRBV9 to TRBJ2-2; possible D gene TRBD2, 5 bases. The CDR3 has 15 amino acids. Trimming left V 3 bases short and J 5 bases short, with 14 bases between. The V gene's germline CDR1 is SGDLS and CDR2 YYNGEE. The CDR3 loop is CASSDRLLPTGELFF. The DNA of the CDR3 is TGTGCCAGCAGCGACCGACTACTCCCGACCGGGGAGCTGTTTTTT.

This chain connects TRBV5-1 to TRBJ1-4; 10 nucleotides line up with TRBD1. The V segment lost 4 bases and the J segment 8 bases; nucleotides outside the gene matches: 14. This CDR3 contains 17 residues. Germline V gene lookup returns CDR1 SGHRS and CDR2 YFSETQ. The CDR3 spells CASSRVPGQGKKEKLFF. The CDR3 DNA sequence: TGCGCCAGCAGCCGGGTCCCGGGACAGGGGAAGAAGGAAAAACTGTTTTTT.

This clone was seen a single time. The V and J genes are TRBV6-4 and TRBJ2-1, with 12 positions matching TRBD2. This CDR3 is 14 amino acids long. V trimming: 7 bases; J trimming: 8 bases; junction bases outside the gene matches: 6. CDR1 and CDR2 (germline): MRHNA, SNTAGT. CDR3 sequence: CASKATSGSYEQFF. Here the CDR3 DNA reads TGTGCCAGCAAGGCGACTAGCGGGAGCTATGAGCAGTTCTTC.

This chain connects TRBV5-1 to TRBJ2-1, with 7 bases fitting TRBD1. J lost 0 bases, V lost 4 bases, and 4 bases had no gene match. The CDR3 contains 15 residues. Germline assignment: CDR1 SGHRS and CDR2 YFSETQ. CDR3 region: CASSGRDSSYNEQFF. The CDR3, as DNA: TGCGCCAGCAGCGGACGGGACAGCTCCTACAATGAGCAGTTCTTC.

The rearrangement links TRBV7-9 to TRBJ2-1; TRBD2 aligns across 8 bases. The ends lost 4 bases at V and 7 bases at J; junction bases unmatched: 3. The CDR3 is 13 amino acids. Germline CDR1 is SEHNR and CDR2 is FQNEAQ (reference sequence). The CDR3 loop is CASSWTSQNEQFF. In nucleotides, the CDR3 is TGTGCCAGCAGCTGGACTAGCCAGAATGAGCAGTTCTTC.

The rearrangement links TRBV4-1 to TRBJ1-2; TRBD1 matches 8 bases. V shed 0 bases and J 7 bases; nucleotides not matched to a gene: 4. The CDR3 consists of 14 residues. Germline CDR1 is MGHRA and CDR2 is YSYEKL. The CDR3 is CASSQEARGLGYTF. DNA for the CDR3: TGCGCCAGCAGCCAAGAAGCCAGGGGGCTTGGCTACACCTTC.

This clone came up once. V is TRBV14 and J is TRBJ2-1; no definite D call. Looked up from germline, CDR1 is SGHDN and CDR2 is FVKESK. This CDR3 is 13 amino acids long. V was clipped by 0 bases and J by 6 bases, with 6 bases between them. The DNA of the CDR3 is TGTGCCAGCAGCCAAGATTGGCCCAATGAGCAGTTCTTC. Translated: CASSQDWPNEQFF.

This chain links TRBV28 with TRBJ1-2; 7 bases line up with TRBD1. The V and J ends lost 3 bases and 5 bases, in that order; junction bases with no gene match: 18. The CDR3 loop spans 18 amino acids. The germline V gene encodes CDR1 MDHEN and CDR2 SYDVKM. The CDR3 spells CASSLASGRGSPEYGYTF. DNA for the CDR3: TGTGCCAGCAGTTTGGCTTCGGGCAGGGGGTCCCCTGAGTATGGCTACACCTTC.

The J gene is TRBJ1-5, the V gene TRBV5-1; D is ambiguous. CDR1 and CDR2 (germline): SGHRS, YFSETQ. Trimming removed 0 bases at V and 4 bases at J, with 11 bases between. This CDR3 is built from 15 residues. The CDR3 protein is CASSLVAGINQPQHF. CDR3 in DNA: TGCGCCAGCAGCTTGGTTGCAGGTATTAATCAGCCCCAGCATTTT.

The chain employs TRBV5-4 and TRBJ1-2; unclear D gene. The germline CDR1 and CDR2 sequences are SGHNT and YYREEE (reference sequence). The CDR3 is 14 amino acids. Trimming pared 4 bases from V and 5 bases from J, leaving 15 bases between. The CDR3 DNA reads as TGTGCCAGCAGCCACGCGGCATCCCCATATGGCTACACCTTC. It is translated as CASSHAASPYGYTF. Full variable domain (missing parts from reference TRBV5-4 and TRBJ1-2): ETGVTQSPTHLIKTRGQQVTLRCSSQSGHNTVSWYQQALGQGPQFIFQYYREEENGRGNFPPRFSGLQFPNYSSELNVNALELDDSALYLCASSHAASPYGYTFGSGTRLTVV.